The 18 T cell receptor beta chains reported below all come from one sample, sequenced in a study of OX40 agonist ivuxolimab in advanced cancers. Profiled with immunoSEQ multiplex PCR; TCRdb holds only in-frame clones, not every one. The data contain about 98,000 clones, 90% to 95% of them singletons. The sequenced sample was CD4+ or CD8+ T cells sorted from blood, obtained in a trial of the OX40 agonist ivuxolimab. Source of these receptors: an adult with an advanced solid tumor such as melanoma, head and neck, liver or kidney cancer.

This chain joins TRBV7-8 and TRBJ1-3; D is ambiguous. The CDR3 has 13 amino acids. V lost 5 bases and J lost 2, with 7 bases in between. Looked up from germline, CDR1 is SGHVS and CDR2 is FQNEAQ. The CDR3 reads CASSNWAGNTIYF. CDR3 bases: TGTGCCAGCAGCAATTGGGCTGGAAACACCATATATTTT. The full variable domain, completed using reference TRBV7-8 and TRBJ1-3, is GAGVSQSPRYKVAKRGQDVALRCDPISGHVSLFWYQQALGQGPEFLTYFQNEAQLDKSGLPSDRFFAERPEGSVSTLKIQRTQQEDSAVYLCASSNWAGNTIYFGEGSWLTVV.

The chain has TRBV2 and TRBJ1-1; possibly TRBD1 for D (6 bases). V was pared by 4 bases and J by 0 bases, with 15 bases between. The CDR3 extends over 16 amino acids. Per germline, CDR1 SNHLY and CDR2 FYNNEI. CDR3 residues: CASSAYGGGLNTEAFF. In nucleotides, the CDR3 is TGTGCCAGCAGTGCTTACGGGGGGGGGCTGAACACTGAAGCTTTCTTT. The full variable domain, completed using reference TRBV2 and TRBJ1-1, is EPEVTQTPSHQVTQMGQEVILRCVPISNHLYFYWYRQILGQKVEFLVSFYNNEISEKSEIFDDQFSVERPDGSNFTLKIRSTKLEDSAMYFCASSAYGGGLNTEAFFGQGTRLTVV.

This rearrangement joins TRBV2 to TRBJ2-4; D possibly corresponds to TRBD2 (5 bases). This CDR3 has 11 amino acids. V was shortened by 8 bases and J by 5 bases, with 7 bases between the two germline ends. In germline, CDR1 is SNHLY, CDR2 FYNNEI. The CDR3 region is CASEGENIQYF. The CDR3 nucleotides read TGTGCCAGCGAGGGAGAAAACATTCAGTACTTC. Using reference TRBV2 and TRBJ2-4 for the parts outside the CDR3, the full variable domain is EPEVTQTPSHQVTQMGQEVILRCVPISNHLYFYWYRQILGQKVEFLVSFYNNEISEKSEIFDDQFSVERPDGSNFTLKIRSTKLEDSAMYFCASEGENIQYFGAGTRLSVL.

The V gene is TRBV6-5, the J gene TRBJ2-2; tentatively, D is TRBD2 (6 bases). The CDR3 is 12 amino acids. Trimming stripped 5 bases from V and 7 bases from J, with 8 bases between. Germline lookup yields CDR1 MNHEY and CDR2 SVGAGI. CDR3: CASSREYGELFF. As DNA, the CDR3 is TGTGCCAGCAGTCGGGAGTACGGGGAGCTGTTTTTT.

The gene calls are TRBV29-1 and TRBJ1-3; D gene uncertain. This CDR3 has 14 residues. The V end lost 5 bases, the J end lost 2 bases, and 13 bases lay between the germline ends. Germline V CDR1 and CDR2: SQVTM, ANQGSEA. CDR3 sequence reads: CSVISGLAGNTIYF. The CDR3 DNA is TGCAGCGTTATATCCGGGCTCGCTGGAAACACCATATATTTT.

This chain links TRBV6-5 with TRBJ1-2, with D possibly TRBD1 on 6 matching bases. The CDR3 contains 15 residues. Germline-derived CDR1 and CDR2 are MNHEY and SVGAGI. Trimming shortened V by 6 bases and J by 4 bases, and 18 bases separated the two germline ends. CDR3 nucleotide sequence: TGTGCCAGCAGCTTAGGGGAAGGGGGAAGCTATGGCTACACCTTC. It yields the protein CASSLGEGGSYGYTF.

This sequence joins TRBV7-2 and TRBJ2-3; D is perhaps TRBD1 or TRBD2 (6 bases each). Trimming took off 2 bases at V and 4 bases at J, with 10 bases between the two ends. The CDR3 contains 14 residues. Germline assignment: CDR1 SGHTA and CDR2 FQGNSA. The CDR3 loop reads CASSLPGGADTQYF. DNA of the CDR3: TGTGCCAGCAGCTTACCCGGGGGCGCAGATACGCAGTATTTT.

The chain couples TRBV4-2 to TRBJ1-2, with D possibly TRBD1 on 5 matching bases. The ends were cut back, 1 base at V and 1 base at J, with 13 bases in the middle. In germline, CDR1 is LGHNA, CDR2 YNFKEQ. The CDR3 totals 16 residues. This chain's CDR3 is CASSQAGDYFNYGYTF. The CDR3 coding sequence is TGTGCCAGCAGCCAAGCCGGGGACTACTTTAACTATGGCTACACCTTC.

The chain recombines TRBV2 with TRBJ2-2, with D uncertain. Germline CDR1 SNHLY, CDR2 FYNNEI. This CDR3 comprises 15 residues. V was pared by 7 bases and J by 3 bases, with 15 bases between. The CDR3 DNA is TGTGCCAGCACTCAAATTGCACCTGACACCGGGGAGCTGTTTTTT. Encoded protein: CASTQIAPDTGELFF.

A single count supports this clone. V is TRBV5-5 and J is TRBJ1-1; 9 bases are a match to TRBD1. The CDR3 has 14 amino acids. Germline V gives CDR1 SGHKS, CDR2 YYEKEE (reference sequence). Trimming at V came to 4 bases and at J to 4 bases, leaving 5 bases not matched to a gene. CDR3 loop: CASSLQTGGTEAFF. In DNA form, the CDR3 reads TGTGCCAGCAGCCTACAGACAGGGGGCACTGAAGCTTTCTTT.

The chain joins TRBV27 to TRBJ2-3; 8 bases are shared with TRBD1. V shed 7 bases and J 6 bases; nucleotides not matched to a gene: 15. The CDR3 covers 16 residues. Germline V gene lookup returns CDR1 MNHEY and CDR2 SMNVEV (reference sequence). CDR3 bases: TGTGCCAGCAAACCATCCTGGACAGGGACAGGCGATACGCAGTATTTT. This sequence encodes CASKPSWTGTGDTQYF.

This chain uses TRBV6-6 with TRBJ2-1; D may be TRBD1 (5 bases). V was clipped by 0 bases and J by 4 bases, with 10 bases between them. Germline V CDR1 and CDR2: MNHNY, SVGAGI (reference sequence). The CDR3 contains 15 residues. This CDR3 reads CASSYSSPGYNEQFF. The CDR3 DNA sequence: TGTGCCAGCAGTTACTCGAGCCCAGGGTACAATGAGCAGTTCTTC.

This rearrangement joins TRBV7-2 to TRBJ2-1, with D possibly TRBD2 on 6 matching bases. The CDR3 has 15 amino acids. V dropped 0 bases and J dropped 7 bases, with 13 bases sitting between them. Germline V CDR1 and CDR2: SGHTA, FQGNSA. The CDR3 sequence is CASSLARGSGNEQFF. CDR3 bases: TGTGCCAGCAGCTTAGCGCGGGGTTCGGGGAATGAGCAGTTCTTC.

This chain connects TRBV6-6 to TRBJ1-1; D ambiguous. Germline V gene data show CDR1 as MNHNY and CDR2 as SVGAGI (reference sequence). The CDR3 totals 13 residues. Trimming shortened V by 3 bases and J by 2 bases, and 7 bases separated the two germline ends. The CDR3 reads CASSYEFNTEAFF. The DNA for the CDR3 is TGTGCCAGCAGTTATGAGTTCAACACTGAAGCTTTCTTT.

This chain links TRBV11-3 with TRBJ2-5; D is perhaps TRBD1 or TRBD2 (5 bases each). The CDR3 loop spans 15 amino acids. Germline loops: CDR1 SGHNT, CDR2 YENEEA. Trimming stripped 0 bases from V and 5 bases from J, with 13 bases between. In nucleotides, the CDR3 is TGTGCCAGCAGCTTAGACGGCTCTGGGACGGAGACCCAGTACTTC. Translation gives CASSLDGSGTETQYF.

The chain joins TRBV29-1 to TRBJ2-1, with TRBD2 identical over 10 bases. V lost 7 bases to trimming and J lost 7 bases; unmatched junction nucleotides: 4. Germline assignment: CDR1 SQVTM and CDR2 ANQGSEA. The CDR3 totals 12 residues. The CDR3 DNA reads TGCAGCGGGACTAGCGGATCGAATGAGCAGTTCTTC. Translated, it gives CSGTSGSNEQFF.

The rearrangement uses TRBV6-1 and TRBJ2-2, with D uncertain. Trimming took off 6 bases at V and 3 bases at J, with 11 bases between the two ends. CDR3 size: 14 residues. Germline-derived CDR1 and CDR2 are MNHNS and SASEGT. CDR3 sequence: CASRPLWDTGELFF. CDR3 in DNA: TGTGCCAGCAGACCATTATGGGACACCGGGGAGCTGTTTTTT.

J is TRBJ2-6 and V is TRBV7-9, with 8 bases lining up with TRBD1. This CDR3 is 18 amino acids long. With V trimmed by 5 bases and J by 0 bases, 9 bases remained unmatched. Germline V gives CDR1 SEHNR, CDR2 FQNEAQ (reference sequence). The CDR3 coding sequence is TGTGCCAGCAGCCCGATTAGGACAGGGCGCTCTGGGGCCAACGTCCTGACTTTC. Amino acids: CASSPIRTGRSGANVLTF. The entire variable domain, with the rest obtained from reference TRBV7-9 and TRBJ2-6, is as follows: DTGVSQNPRHKITKRGQNVTFRCDPISEHNRLYWYRQTLGQGPEFLTYFQNEAQLEKSRLLSDRFSAERPKGSFSTLEIQRTEQGDSAMYLCASSPIRTGRSGANVLTFGAGSRLTVL.